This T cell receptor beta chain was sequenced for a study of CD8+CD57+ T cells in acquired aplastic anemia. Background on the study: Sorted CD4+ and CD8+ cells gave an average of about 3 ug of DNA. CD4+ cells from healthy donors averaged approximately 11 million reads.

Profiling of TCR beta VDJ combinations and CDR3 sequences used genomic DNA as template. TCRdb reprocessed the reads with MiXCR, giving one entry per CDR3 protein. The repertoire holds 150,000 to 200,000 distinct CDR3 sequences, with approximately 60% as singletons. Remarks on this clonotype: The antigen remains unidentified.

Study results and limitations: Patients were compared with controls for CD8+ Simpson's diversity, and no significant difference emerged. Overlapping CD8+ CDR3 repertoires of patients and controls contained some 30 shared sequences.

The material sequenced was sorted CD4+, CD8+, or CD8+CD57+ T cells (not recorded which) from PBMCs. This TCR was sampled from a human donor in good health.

The CDR3 reads CASSFRTGSSYEQYF. The CDR3 DNA follows: TGTGCCAGCAGCTTCCGGACAGGTAGCTCCTACGAGCAGTACTTC. This sequence joins TRBV7-8 and TRBJ2-7; 7 positions match TRBD1. The CDR3 has 15 residues. The V gene end was trimmed by 3 bases and the J gene end by 0 bases; junction bases not matched to a gene: 5. Germline V gene data show CDR1 as SGHVS and CDR2 as FQNEAQ. Complete variable domain (other parts from reference TRBV7-8 and TRBJ2-7): GAGVSQSPRYKVAKRGQDVALRCDPISGHVSLFWYQQALGQGPEFLTYFQNEAQLDKSGLPSDRFFAERPEGSVSTLKIQRTQQEDSAVYLCASSFRTGSSYEQYFGPGTRLTVT.